This TCR beta chain is drawn from a study of T-cell reconstitution after alpha-beta-depleted transplantation in children. Germline CDR1 is LGHDT and CDR2 is YNNKEL (reference sequence). The CDR3 consists of 14 residues. J was trimmed by 8 bases and V by 1 base; bases with no gene match: 2. During its preparation, the TCRbeta library received unique molecular identifiers. TCRdb reprocessed the PCR reads via MiXCR and lists one record per CDR3 protein. This table has roughly 200,000 distinct CDR3 sequences, approximately 10% appearing once. This clonotype was detected ten times or more. The V gene is TRBV3-1, the J gene TRBJ1-6, with TRBD1 matching over 7 bases. The TCR originated in a human donor who donated a stem cell graft to a child with acute lymphoblastic leukemia. The sample here was PBMCs from the stem cell graft donor, taken from the stem cell graft. CDR3: CASSQVTGYSPLHF. The CDR3 DNA follows: TGTGCCAGCAGCCAAGTGACAGGGTATTCACCCCTCCACTTT.